The present entry profiles one T cell receptor (beta chain) with its context. The data stem from a study of blood T cell repertoires in COVID-19. Original data processing: Reference gene primer amplification yielded estimated nucleated cell counts. Profiled with immunoSEQ multiplex PCR; TCRdb holds only in-frame clones, not every one. That table is the source of V, J and clone size, and D and trimming were worked out from the DNA. The data contain under 250,000 clones, about 86% of them singletons. The length of the CDR3 is 16 residues. Germline V gives CDR1 SGHAT, CDR2 FQNNGV. The ends lost 6 bases at V and 5 bases at J; junction bases unmatched: 11.

This receptor was taken from a woman in her 50s with acute COVID-19. Sequencing was carried out using PBMCs or T cells enriched from blood (not recorded which). This chain uses TRBV11-2 with TRBJ1-4; 8 nucleotides agree with TRBD1. In DNA form, the CDR3 reads TGTGCCAGCAGTTTGGTTTCAGGGGGCGGGAATGAAAAACTGTTTTTT. This translates into CASSLVSGGGNEKLFF.